This TCR beta chain was sequenced for a study of vaccination and CD4 T cells after COVID-19. Study-level results: There were relatively few convalescent patients studied, and there were no early post-infection timepoints.

The treatment was: approximately 11-day PBMC culture with coronavirus spike peptide pools or control peptides (ViraFEST assay). Antigen-specific T cell expansion with peptide pools preceded TCR sequencing in the ViraFEST approach. Points on this clonotype: Antigen unknown.

CD4+ T cells that had been cultured provided DNA sequenced with the Oncomine TCR Beta short-read assay. Once CD4+ T cells had been cultured, genomic DNA was extracted from them. TCRdb reprocessed the PCR reads with MiXCR, giving one entry per CDR3 protein. The profile shows 20,000 to 30,000 distinct CDR3 sequences, under 70% of them singletons. The CDR3 totals 17 residues. Germline CDR1 and CDR2: KGHSH and LQKENI. J was trimmed by 5 bases and V by 3 bases; bases with no gene match: 15. The sequenced sample consisted of CD4+ T cells from blood, cultured in vitro. This receptor was taken from a human donor who had recovered from COVID-19. The chain is built from TRBV18 and TRBJ2-5, with 7 positions matching TRBD1. The CDR3 DNA sequence: TGTGCCAGCTCACCGAAACAGGGGTTTTCGTTCGTTGAGACCCAGTACTTC. Its translation is CASSPKQGFSFVETQYF.